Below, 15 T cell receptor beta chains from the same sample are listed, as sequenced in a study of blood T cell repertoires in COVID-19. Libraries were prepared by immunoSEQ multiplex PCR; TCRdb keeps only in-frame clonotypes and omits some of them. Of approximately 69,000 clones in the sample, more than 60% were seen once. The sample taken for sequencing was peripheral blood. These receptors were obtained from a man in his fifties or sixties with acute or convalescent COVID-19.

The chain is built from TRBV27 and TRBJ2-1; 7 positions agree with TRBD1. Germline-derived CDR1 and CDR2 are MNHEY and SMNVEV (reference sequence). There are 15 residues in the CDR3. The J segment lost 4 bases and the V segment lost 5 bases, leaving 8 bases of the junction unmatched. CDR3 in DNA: TGTGCCAGCAGTCCCCGACAGGGCCCTTACAATGAGCAGTTCTTC. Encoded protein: CASSPRQGPYNEQFF.

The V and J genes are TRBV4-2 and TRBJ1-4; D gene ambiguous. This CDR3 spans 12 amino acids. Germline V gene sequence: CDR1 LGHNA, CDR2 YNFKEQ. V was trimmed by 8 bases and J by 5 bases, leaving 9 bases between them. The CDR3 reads CASRSLNEKLFF. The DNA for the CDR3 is TGTGCCAGCCGTAGCCTAAATGAAAAACTGTTTTTT.

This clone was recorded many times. CDR3 residues: CASSRVPNEKLFF. Here the CDR3 DNA reads TGTGCCAGCAGCCGGGTCCCTAATGAAAAACTGTTTTTT. This chain joins TRBV27 and TRBJ1-4, with no clear D. There are 13 residues in the CDR3. In germline, CDR1 is MNHEY, CDR2 SMNVEV (reference sequence). V was clipped by 6 bases and J by 3 bases, with 8 bases between them.

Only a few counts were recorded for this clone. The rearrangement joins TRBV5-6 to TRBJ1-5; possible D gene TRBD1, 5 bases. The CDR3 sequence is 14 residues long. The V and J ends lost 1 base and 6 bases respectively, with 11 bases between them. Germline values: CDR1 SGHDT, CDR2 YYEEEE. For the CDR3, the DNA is TGTGCCAGCAGCTTGTTTCAGGGTGGTCAGCCCCAGCATTTT. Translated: CASSLFQGGQPQHF.

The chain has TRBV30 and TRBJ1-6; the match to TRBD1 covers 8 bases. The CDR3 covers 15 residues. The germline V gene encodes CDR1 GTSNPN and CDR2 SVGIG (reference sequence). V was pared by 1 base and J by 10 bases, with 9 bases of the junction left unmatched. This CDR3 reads CAWSASQGDLSPLHF. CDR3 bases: TGTGCCTGGAGTGCCTCACAGGGGGATTTGTCACCCCTCCACTTT.

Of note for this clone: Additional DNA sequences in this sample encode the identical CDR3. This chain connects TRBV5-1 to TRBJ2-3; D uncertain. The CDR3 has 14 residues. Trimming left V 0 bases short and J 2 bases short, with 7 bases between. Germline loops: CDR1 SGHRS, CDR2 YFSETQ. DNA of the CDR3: TGCGCCAGCAGCTTGGGCGAGGCCACAGATACGCAGTATTTT. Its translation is CASSLGEATDTQYF.

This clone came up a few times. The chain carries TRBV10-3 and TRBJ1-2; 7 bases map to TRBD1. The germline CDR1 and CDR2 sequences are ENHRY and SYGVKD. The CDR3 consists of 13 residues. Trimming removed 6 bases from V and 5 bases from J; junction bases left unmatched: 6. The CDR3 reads CAIREDREYGYTF. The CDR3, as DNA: TGTGCCATCAGAGAAGACAGGGAGTATGGCTACACCTTC.

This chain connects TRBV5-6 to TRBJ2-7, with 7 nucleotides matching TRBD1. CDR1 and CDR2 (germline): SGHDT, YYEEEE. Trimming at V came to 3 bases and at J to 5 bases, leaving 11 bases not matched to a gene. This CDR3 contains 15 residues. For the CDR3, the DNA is TGTGCCAGCAGCTGGACCCGACAGGGATTTCACGAGCAGTACGTC. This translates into CASSWTRQGFHEQYV.

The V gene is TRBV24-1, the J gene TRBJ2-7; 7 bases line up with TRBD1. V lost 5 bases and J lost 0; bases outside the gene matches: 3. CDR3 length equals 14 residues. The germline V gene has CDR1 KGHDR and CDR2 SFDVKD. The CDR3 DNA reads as TGTGCCACCAGTGCCCACAGGGGCTCCTACGAGCAGTACGTC. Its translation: CATSAHRGSYEQYV.

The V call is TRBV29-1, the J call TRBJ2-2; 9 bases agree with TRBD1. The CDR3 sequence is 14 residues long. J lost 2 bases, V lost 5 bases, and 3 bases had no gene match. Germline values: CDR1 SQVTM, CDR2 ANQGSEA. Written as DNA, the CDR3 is TGCAGCGTTTACAGGGGGCTTAACACCGGGGAGCTGTTTTTT. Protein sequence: CSVYRGLNTGELFF.

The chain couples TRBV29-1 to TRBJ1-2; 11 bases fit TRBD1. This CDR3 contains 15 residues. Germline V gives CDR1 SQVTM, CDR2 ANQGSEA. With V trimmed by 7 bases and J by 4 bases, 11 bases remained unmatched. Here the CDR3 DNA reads TGCAGCGCCTGGACAGGGGGCAGTTCCCTCTATGGCTACACCTTC. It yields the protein CSAWTGGSSLYGYTF.

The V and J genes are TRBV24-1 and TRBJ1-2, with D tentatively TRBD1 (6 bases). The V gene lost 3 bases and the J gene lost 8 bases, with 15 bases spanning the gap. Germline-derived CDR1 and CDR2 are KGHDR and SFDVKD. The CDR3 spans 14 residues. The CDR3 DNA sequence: TGTGCCACCAGTGATACCAGGACAGAGGGAGGCTACACCTTC. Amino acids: CATSDTRTEGGYTF.

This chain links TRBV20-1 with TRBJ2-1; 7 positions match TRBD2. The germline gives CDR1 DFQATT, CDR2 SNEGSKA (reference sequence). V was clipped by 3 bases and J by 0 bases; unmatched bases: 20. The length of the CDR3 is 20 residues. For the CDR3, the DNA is TGCAGTGCTAGTAGGACCTGGGAGACTAGCCCAACCCTCTCCTACAATGAGCAGTTCTTC. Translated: CSASRTWETSPTLSYNEQFF.

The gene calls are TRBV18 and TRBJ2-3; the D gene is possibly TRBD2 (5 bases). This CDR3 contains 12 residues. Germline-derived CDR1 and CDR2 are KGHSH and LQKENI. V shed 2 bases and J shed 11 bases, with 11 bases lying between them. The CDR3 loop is CASSPGWGVQYF. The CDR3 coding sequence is TGTGCCAGCTCACCAGGTTGGGGAGTGCAGTATTTT.

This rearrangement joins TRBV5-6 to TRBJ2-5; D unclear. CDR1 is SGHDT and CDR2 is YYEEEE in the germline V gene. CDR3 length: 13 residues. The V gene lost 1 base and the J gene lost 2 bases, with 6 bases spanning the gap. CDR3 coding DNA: TGTGCCAGCAGCTTGACAGTGCAAGAGACCCAGTACTTC. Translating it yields CASSLTVQETQYF. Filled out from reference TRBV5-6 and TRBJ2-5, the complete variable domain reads DAGVTQSPTHLIKTRGQQVTLRCSPKSGHDTVSWYQQALGQGPQFIFQYYEEEERQRGNFPDRFSGHQFPNYSSELNVNALLLGDSALYLCASSLTVQETQYFGPGTRLLVL.